One T cell receptor beta chain is described in this entry. This entry comes from a study of control samples from healthy donors and cancer patients. Assay: immunoSEQ multiplex PCR; the TCRdb copy retains only in-frame clones and omits some. The top ten hold under 2% of the sample, which has about 34,000 clones, about 86% seen once. CDR1 and CDR2 from the germline V gene are KGHSH and LQKENI. The CDR3 is 13 residues long. V lost 1 base to trimming and J lost 7 bases; unmatched junction nucleotides: 2. This receptor was obtained from a woman aged 40 to 50 with lung cancer. This chain joins TRBV18 and TRBJ2-3, with 7 bases identical to TRBD1. What was sequenced was PBMCs. The CDR3 loop reads CASSPQGAHTQYF. Here the CDR3 DNA reads TGTGCCAGCTCACCACAGGGGGCCCATACGCAGTATTTT.